These T cell receptor beta chains were read from a single sample in a study of cytomegalovirus exposure and HLA in healthy donors. The assay was immunoSEQ multiplex PCR, and TCRdb's table has in-frame clones only and misses some. The sample contains 100,000 to 150,000 clones, more than 70% of which appear only once. The material sequenced was PBMCs. All receptors come from a man aged 30 to 39 in good health and CMV-seronegative. CDR3s include the opening cysteine and the closing phenylalanine or tryptophan. The D gene is left open where the match is weak. Size is stated for part of the rows, as once, few or many counts, or as a class when the clone is expanded.

CDR3 length	clone size	V gene	D gene	J gene	CDR3 DNA	CDR3 protein
18	NA	TRBV7-3	TRBD2	TRBJ2-3	TGTGCCAGCAGCTCATACAGGACTAGCACCCATAGCACAGATACGCAGTATTTT	CASSSYRTSTHSTDTQYF
15	NA	TRBV29-1	NA	TRBJ1-4	TGCAGCGTTGAACACCCACAAACCGGGAACGAAAAACTGTTTTTT	CSVEHPQTGNEKLFF
15	NA	TRBV30	TRBD1	TRBJ2-2	TGTGCCTGGAGTCCGGCAGGGGGTAACACCGGGGAGCTGTTTTTT	CAWSPAGGNTGELFF
14	NA	TRBV6-5	NA	TRBJ1-5	TGTGCCAGCAGCGACGGGGGGTTAGGACAGCCCCAGCATTTT	CASSDGGLGQPQHF
17	NA	TRBV12-5	NA	TRBJ2-3	TGTGCTAGTGGTTTGGTAATAGGCAGGGGATTCACAGATACGCAGTATTTT	CASGLVIGRGFTDTQYF
12	NA	TRBV11-2	NA	TRBJ2-7	TGTGCCAGCAGCTTAGCCGGGTACGAGCAGTACTTC	CASSLAGYEQYF
15	NA	TRBV2	NA	TRBJ2-1	TGTGCCAGCCGTGGGGGGACTCGACGCTACAATGAGCAGTTCTTC	CASRGGTRRYNEQFF
12	once	TRBV25-1	TRBD2	TRBJ2-1	TGTGCCAGCAGTAAAAAAAGCGGGGTGGAGTTCTTC	CASSKKSGVEFF
16	NA	TRBV10-3	NA	TRBJ2-5	TGTGCCATCAGTGAGAAAGGGGCCTGGGGACAAGAGACCCAGTACTTC	CAISEKGAWGQETQYF
15	NA	TRBV19	TRBD1	TRBJ2-2	TGTGCCAGTAGAGCCGGGACAGGGAGCGCCGGGGAGCTGTTTTTT	CASRAGTGSAGELFF
14	NA	TRBV6-6	NA	TRBJ1-1	TGTGCCAGCAGTTGGAGCGGGCCCCTCACTGAAGCTTTCTTT	CASSWSGPLTEAFF
17	NA	TRBV4-1	TRBD2	TRBJ2-1	TGCGCCAGCAGCCAAGATCTGGGGACTAGCGGCGGCACTGAGCAGTTCTTC	CASSQDLGTSGGTEQFF
18	NA	TRBV7-9	NA	TRBJ2-2	TGTGCCAGCAGTCGACCAGCCTTCAGCGGATTGAACACCGGGGAGCTGTTTTTT	CASSRPAFSGLNTGELFF
11	NA	TRBV19	NA	TRBJ2-7	TGTGCCAGTAGCCGGGGATACGAGCAGTACTTC	CASSRGYEQYF
17	NA	TRBV5-5	TRBD1	TRBJ2-3	TGTGCCAGCAGCTTTCGACGGGACAGGGTGAGGGCAGATACGCAGTATTTT	CASSFRRDRVRADTQYF
14	NA	TRBV5-4	NA	TRBJ2-3	TGTGCCAGCAGCTTGGGACAGAACACAGATACGCAGTATTTT	CASSLGQNTDTQYF
16	few	TRBV7-4	TRBD1	TRBJ1-2	TGTGCCAGCAGCTTACGGTTCAAGGGGGCTTGGTATGGCTACACCTTC	CASSLRFKGAWYGYTF
13	NA	TRBV25-1	NA	TRBJ1-4	TGTGCCAGCAATTATGCAACTAATGAAAAACTGTTTTTT	CASNYATNEKLFF
17	NA	TRBV9	TRBD2	TRBJ2-1	TGTGCCAGCAGCGTAGGGTGGGGTAGCGGGAGTAGCGGTGAGCAGTTCTTC	CASSVGWGSGSSGEQFF
13	NA	TRBV7-2	NA	TRBJ1-5	TGTGCCAGCAGCTTAGTAGCGGAGCAGCCCCAGCATTTT	CASSLVAEQPQHF
16	NA	TRBV5-4	NA	TRBJ2-2	TGTGCCAGCAGCTTAGGACAGAGTTCGAACACCGGGGAGCTGTTTTTT	CASSLGQSSNTGELFF
16	NA	TRBV5-1	TRBD2	TRBJ2-7	TGCGCCAGCAGCCTCTCCCCGCGGGGGAGCTCCTACGAGCAGTACTTC	CASSLSPRGSSYEQYF
13	NA	TRBV14	NA	TRBJ1-6	TGTGCCAGCAGCCAAGTCGGGTTTTCACCCCTCCACTTT	CASSQVGFSPLHF
13	NA	TRBV7-3	TRBD1	TRBJ1-5	TGTGCCAGCAGCCAGAATAAAGGGGGCCCCCAGCATTTT	CASSQNKGGPQHF
15	NA	TRBV15	NA	TRBJ2-7	TGTGCCACCAGCAGAGCTCCGGGACATGACTACGAGCAGTACTTC	CATSRAPGHDYEQYF
14	NA	TRBV27	TRBD2	TRBJ2-2	TGTGCCAGCAATGAACTAGCGGGCACCGGGGAGCTGTTTTTT	CASNELAGTGELFF
13	once	TRBV29-1	TRBD2	TRBJ2-1	TGCAGCGCAACGGGACTAGCGGTCAATGAGCAGTTCTTC	CSATGLAVNEQFF
12	NA	TRBV30	NA	TRBJ2-7	TGTGCCAGGGGGGGACACAATTACGAGCAGTACTTC	CARGGHNYEQYF
13	NA	TRBV19	NA	TRBJ1-2	TGTGCCAGTAGTATAAGCGGGGGCTTTGGCTACACCTTC	CASSISGGFGYTF